The 23 T cell receptor beta chains given below trace back to one sample, sequenced in a study of response to subunit inactivated influenza vaccine. Each CDR3 protein gets one entry after TCRdb re-called the RT-PCR reads with MiXCR. The sample comprises 540,000 or so distinct CDR3 sequences, 10% to 15% of which are singletons, and around 13% rests with the top ten. The sample here was PBMCs from blood, taken 40 to 50 days after vaccination. These receptors were obtained from a man aged 45-60 years who received an inactivated influenza vaccine.

This clonotype came up many times. The chain carries TRBV6-6 and TRBJ2-7; TRBD1 matches 7 bases. The V gene end was trimmed by 6 bases and the J gene end by 4 bases; junction bases not matched to a gene: 3. The V gene's germline CDR1 is MNHNY and CDR2 SVGAGI (reference sequence). This CDR3 comprises 12 residues. Here the CDR3 DNA reads TGTGCCAGCAGCCAGACAGGGTACGAGCAGTACTTC. Amino acids: CASSQTGYEQYF.

This clonotype was picked up many times. V usage is TRBV29-1 and J usage is TRBJ2-1; D gene ambiguous. Germline V gene lookup returns CDR1 SQVTM and CDR2 ANQGSEA. The CDR3 has 14 residues. V lost 2 bases and J 0 bases, leaving 8 bases between the germline ends. CDR3: CSVETGSSYNEQFF. The CDR3 DNA reads TGCAGCGTTGAAACCGGTAGCTCCTACAATGAGCAGTTCTTC.

In this sample, this clonotype turned up a few times. The chain combines TRBV5-6 with TRBJ2-7; TRBD1 is a possible D gene (6 bases). This CDR3 contains 15 residues. V gave up 6 bases and J gave up 4 bases, with 20 bases separating them. Germline lookup yields CDR1 SGHDT and CDR2 YYEEEE. This chain's CDR3 is CASTLTPTGSYEQYF. CDR3 sequence (DNA): TGTGCCAGCACCTTAACGCCGACAGGATCATACGAGCAGTACTTC.

The rearrangement links TRBV4-3 to TRBJ1-2; D may be TRBD1 (6 bases). Germline V gene lookup returns CDR1 LGHNA and CDR2 YSLEER. This CDR3 spans 14 amino acids. V was clipped by 6 bases and J by 8 bases, with 19 bases between them. CDR3 amino acids: CASRQGKGSRGYTF. DNA for the CDR3: TGCGCCAGCAGACAGGGAAAGGGGTCGCGGGGCTACACCTTC.

The chain is built from TRBV4-3 and TRBJ1-2; possibly TRBD1 for D (5 bases). The V end lost 0 bases, the J end lost 1 base, and 9 bases lay between the germline ends. From germline, CDR1 is LGHNA and CDR2 YSLEER. This CDR3 region has 15 residues. CDR3 coding DNA: TGCGCCAGCAGCCAAGACCCAGGGCTTAACTATGGCTACACCTTC. Amino acid sequence: CASSQDPGLNYGYTF.

The J gene is TRBJ2-7, the V gene TRBV18, with a tentative D call TRBD1 (5 bases). The V gene lost 0 bases and the J gene lost 6 bases, with 9 bases spanning the gap. Looked up from germline, CDR1 is KGHSH and CDR2 is LQKENI. The CDR3 spans 13 residues. As DNA, the CDR3 is TGTGCCAGCTCACCACCAGCAGGGCTCGAGCAGTACTTC. Residues: CASSPPAGLEQYF.

V usage is TRBV20-1 and J usage is TRBJ2-1, with D possibly being TRBD1 (5 bases). Germline V CDR1 and CDR2: DFQATT, SNEGSKA (reference sequence). The CDR3 covers 12 residues. V was cut by 6 bases and J by 6 bases, with 12 bases left in between. CDR3 protein: CSARERANEQFF. CDR3 coding DNA: TGCAGTGCCAGGGAAAGGGCCAATGAGCAGTTCTTC.

The chain couples TRBV27 to TRBJ1-5; D ambiguous. The V end lost 7 bases, the J end lost 5 bases, and 9 bases lay between the germline ends. Germline V gene data show CDR1 as MNHEY and CDR2 as SMNVEV (reference sequence). The CDR3 extends over 12 amino acids. In DNA form, the CDR3 reads TGTGCCAGCAACGCATTTGATCAGCCCCAGCATTTT. Protein sequence: CASNAFDQPQHF.

The V gene is TRBV20-1, the J gene TRBJ2-1, with D maybe TRBD2 (5 bases). V lost 2 bases and J lost 0, with 14 bases in between. From germline, CDR1 is DFQATT and CDR2 SNEGSKA (reference sequence). This CDR3 has 16 amino acids. The CDR3 loop reads CSARLRRQSSYNEQFF. For the CDR3, the DNA is TGCAGTGCTAGACTCCGGAGGCAGAGCTCCTACAATGAGCAGTTCTTC.

The rearrangement joins TRBV7-9 to TRBJ1-2; possible D gene TRBD1, 5 bases. The CDR3 is made up of 15 amino acids. The ends were cut back, 1 base at V and 7 bases at J, with 16 bases in the middle. The germline CDR1 and CDR2 sequences are SEHNR and FQNEAQ (reference sequence). The CDR3 region is CASSLGVAGSLGYTF. DNA of the CDR3: TGTGCCAGCAGCTTAGGCGTGGCAGGGTCCCTTGGCTACACCTTC.

CDR3 residues: CASSNPTVLDRDNTGELFF. The CDR3 DNA reads TGTGCCAGCAGCAACCCGACGGTCCTTGACAGAGATAACACCGGGGAGCTGTTTTTT. The chain links TRBV21-1 to TRBJ2-2; the table's D gene call, TRBD1, was not cross checked with the DNA. TRBV21-1 is termed a pseudogene. CDR3 length: 19 residues.

This clonotype has just a few counts. The chain couples TRBV12-3 or TRBV12-4 to TRBJ1-5; 12 bases match TRBD1. V trimming: 5 bases; J trimming: 3 bases; junction bases outside the gene matches: 5. This CDR3 spans 16 amino acids. CDR3 bases: TGTGCCAGCAGTGTCCGGGACAGGGGGCCCAATCAGCCCCAGCATTTT. The encoded protein is CASSVRDRGPNQPQHF.

This sequence joins TRBV11-2 and TRBJ2-1; 16 bases are shared with TRBD2. The V gene end was trimmed by 10 bases and the J gene end by 3 bases; junction bases not matched to a gene: 12. From germline, CDR1 is SGHAT and CDR2 FQNNGV. This CDR3 is built from 18 residues. CDR3 in amino acids: CATTWGGLAGGGYNEQFF. CDR3 nucleotides: TGTGCCACCACCTGGGGGGGACTAGCGGGAGGGGGCTACAATGAGCAGTTCTTC.

This clonotype occurred a few times. The chain joins TRBV5-5 to TRBJ2-5; D unresolved. V dropped 1 base and J dropped 3 bases, with 10 bases sitting between them. CDR3 length equals 14 residues. The V gene's germline CDR1 is SGHKS and CDR2 YYEKEE (reference sequence). The CDR3 nucleotides read TGTGCCAGCAGCTTGATTAGGCAGGAAGAGACCCAGTACTTC. It translates to CASSLIRQEETQYF.

Many counts were recorded for this clonotype. The V and J genes are TRBV6-4 and TRBJ2-3, with TRBD2 matching 13 bases. The germline CDR1 and CDR2 sequences are MRHNA and SNTAGT. The ends lost 5 bases at V and 4 bases at J; junction bases unmatched: 3. The CDR3 has 15 amino acids. The CDR3 protein is CASSPLAGGPDTQYF. The DNA of the CDR3 is TGTGCCAGCAGTCCACTAGCGGGGGGGCCAGATACGCAGTATTTT.

J is TRBJ2-6 and V is TRBV4-3; D not certain. This CDR3 contains 14 residues. V was shortened by 2 bases and J by 1 base, with 3 bases between the two germline ends. Germline CDR1 LGHNA, CDR2 YSLEER. CDR3 loop: CASSQLSGANVLTF. The DNA of the CDR3 is TGCGCCAGCAGCCAATTATCTGGGGCCAACGTCCTGACTTTC.

The chain carries TRBV14 and TRBJ2-3, with 10 nucleotides matching TRBD1. CDR3 size: 15 residues. Trimming cost V 0 bases and J 10 bases; bases outside gene matches: 7. Per the germline V gene, CDR1 is SGHDN and CDR2 is FVKESK. The CDR3 DNA sequence: TGTGCCAGCAGCCAAGAGACAGGGGGCATGGTGGCGCAGTATTTT. Amino acid sequence: CASSQETGGMVAQYF.

There are a few counts of this clonotype. The chain couples TRBV2 to TRBJ2-3; 7 bases are shared with TRBD1. Trimming took 3 bases from V and 3 from J; bases not matched to a gene: 3. The germline CDR1 and CDR2 sequences are SNHLY and FYNNEI. The CDR3 runs 14 residues. CDR3 protein: CASSEDRWTDTQYF. DNA of the CDR3: TGTGCCAGCAGTGAGGACAGGTGGACAGATACGCAGTATTTT.

This clonotype has ten or more counts. The rearrangement uses TRBV4-1 and TRBJ2-7; 9 bases align to TRBD1. The trim removed 1 base at V and 6 bases at J, leaving 7 bases unmatched. Looked up from germline, CDR1 is MGHRA and CDR2 is YSYEKL. This CDR3 is 15 amino acids long. The CDR3 loop is CASSQGWDRVSEQYF. CDR3 DNA: TGCGCCAGCAGCCAAGGCTGGGACAGGGTGTCCGAGCAGTACTTC.

The V call is TRBV28, the J call TRBJ2-7, with 7 bases aligning to TRBD1. This CDR3 comprises 16 residues. The germline V gene encodes CDR1 MDHEN and CDR2 SYDVKM. V was clipped by 5 bases and J by 0 bases; unmatched bases: 10. The CDR3 DNA is TGTGCCAGCAGTCCGCCCGGGACAGAACCCTCCTACGAGCAGTACTTC. Protein sequence: CASSPPGTEPSYEQYF.

This clonotype was recorded many times. V and J are TRBV7-9 and TRBJ2-2; D is undetermined. CDR1 SEHNR and CDR2 FQNEAQ come from the germline V gene (reference sequence). The CDR3 has 12 amino acids. V dropped 7 bases and J dropped 6 bases, with 9 bases sitting between them. Here the CDR3 reads CASTLLAGELFF. CDR3 coding DNA: TGTGCCAGCACCCTTCTCGCCGGGGAGCTGTTTTTT.

This chain uses TRBV10-3 with TRBJ1-1, with 9 bases identical to TRBD1. Germline V lookup: CDR1 ENHRY, CDR2 SYGVKD. This CDR3 spans 14 amino acids. The J segment lost 11 bases and the V segment lost 2 bases, leaving 9 bases of the junction unmatched. CDR3 region: CAISEVTGGLEAFF. CDR3 coding DNA: TGTGCCATCAGTGAGGTTACAGGGGGCCTTGAGGCTTTCTTT.

In this sample, this clonotype turned up a few times. The chain recombines TRBV5-1 with TRBJ2-5; D possibly uses TRBD1 or TRBD2 (5 bases each). V shed 4 bases and J shed 2 bases, with 15 bases lying between them. There are 15 residues in the CDR3. In germline, CDR1 is SGHRS, CDR2 YFSETQ. CDR3 in DNA: TGCGCCAGCAGCCCGGCCACGGGACCACAAGAGACCCAGTACTTC. It is translated as CASSPATGPQETQYF.